This record concerns one T cell receptor (beta chain) sequence. Its target is not known. 5'RACE template switching generated TCR cDNA, adding a universal primer site and UMIs. TCRdb re-called the 5' RACE reads through MiXCR, storing one row per CDR3 protein. The sample shows hundreds of thousands of distinct CDR3 sequences, about 19% of them seen only once. This specimen comes from a study of T cells after yellow fever vaccination. Study-level findings and limits: Primary-vaccination clones mostly resurfaced post-booster (about 96% CD4, approximately 87% CD8). Abundant clonotypes from the bulk population could contaminate FACS-sorted repertoires. The secondary response was weaker, and its peak arrived faster, on day 5 versus 15.

Trimming left V 6 bases short and J 1 base short, with 9 bases between. CDR3 length: 13 amino acids. The chain is built from TRBV12-3 or TRBV12-4 and TRBJ2-5; D is unresolved. The source is a young man who received the YFV17D yellow fever vaccine. The specimen was PBMCs, collected before the yellow fever booster vaccination. The CDR3 protein is CASSRTPQETQYF. CDR3 coding DNA: TGTGCCAGCAGCAGGACCCCCCAAGAGACCCAGTACTTC.